The clone carrying this T cell receptor (beta chain) was picked up a small number of times. The sample originates from a study of identical twins. Each CDR3 protein gets one entry after TCRdb re-called the 5' RACE reads with MiXCR. The repertoire holds 700,000 or so distinct CDR3 sequences, with around 20% as singletons. Germline CDR1 is SGHRS and CDR2 is YFSETQ. V shed 5 bases and J 8 bases; nucleotides not matched to a gene: 10. The CDR3 is 15 residues long. Separately, the same data were catalogued under a study of T cells expressing NK-cell markers. Per that paper: In a few donors, dominant clonotypes made up about 25-60.1% of CD3+CD56-NKG2C+ cells.

V is TRBV5-1 and J is TRBJ2-1; 10 nucleotides agree with TRBD2. Sequencing was performed on PBMCs. This TCR derives from a woman younger than 30 in good health. The CDR3 loop is CASSNRIAGGYEQFF. The DNA of the CDR3 is TGCGCCAGCAGTAATCGGATAGCGGGGGGCTATGAGCAGTTCTTC. Based on the CDR3 plus reference TRBV5-1 and TRBJ2-1, the full variable domain is KAGVTQTPRYLIKTRGQQVTLSCSPISGHRSVSWYQQTPGQGLQFLFEYFSETQRNKGNFPGRFSGRQFSNSRSEMNVSTLELGDSALYLCASSNRIAGGYEQFFGPGTRLTVL.